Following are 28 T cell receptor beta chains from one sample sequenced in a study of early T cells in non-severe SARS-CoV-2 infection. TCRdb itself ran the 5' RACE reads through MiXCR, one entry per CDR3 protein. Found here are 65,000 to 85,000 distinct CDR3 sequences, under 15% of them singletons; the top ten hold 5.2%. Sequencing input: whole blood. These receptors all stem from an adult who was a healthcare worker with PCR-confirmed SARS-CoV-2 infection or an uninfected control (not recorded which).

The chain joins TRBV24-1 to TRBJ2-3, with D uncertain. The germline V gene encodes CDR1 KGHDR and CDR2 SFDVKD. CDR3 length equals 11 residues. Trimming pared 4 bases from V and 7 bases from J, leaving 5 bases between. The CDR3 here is CATSDVHTQYF. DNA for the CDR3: TGTGCCACCAGTGACGTGCATACGCAGTATTTT.

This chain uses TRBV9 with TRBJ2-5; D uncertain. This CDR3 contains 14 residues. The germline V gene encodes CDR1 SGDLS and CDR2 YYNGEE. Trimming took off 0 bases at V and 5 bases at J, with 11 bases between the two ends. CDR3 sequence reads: CASSVATSWETQYF. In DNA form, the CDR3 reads TGTGCCAGCAGCGTAGCTACCAGCTGGGAGACCCAGTACTTC.

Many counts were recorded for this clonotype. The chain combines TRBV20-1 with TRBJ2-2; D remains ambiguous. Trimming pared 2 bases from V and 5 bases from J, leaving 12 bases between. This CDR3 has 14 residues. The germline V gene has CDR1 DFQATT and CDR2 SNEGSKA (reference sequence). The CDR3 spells CSARHKVHTGELFF. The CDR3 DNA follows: TGCAGTGCTAGACACAAAGTCCATACCGGGGAGCTGTTTTTT.

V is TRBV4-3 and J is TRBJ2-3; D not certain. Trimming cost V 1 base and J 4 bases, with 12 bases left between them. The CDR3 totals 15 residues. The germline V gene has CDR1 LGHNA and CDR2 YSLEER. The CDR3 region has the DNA TGCGCCAGCAGCCAAGGGGTTATTGGCGCAGATACGCAGTATTTT. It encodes CASSQGVIGADTQYF.

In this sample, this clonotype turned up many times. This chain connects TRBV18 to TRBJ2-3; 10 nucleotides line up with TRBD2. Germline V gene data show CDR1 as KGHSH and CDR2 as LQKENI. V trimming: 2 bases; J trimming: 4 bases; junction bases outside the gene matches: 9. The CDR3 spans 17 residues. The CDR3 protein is CASSPSGGAWKPDTQYF. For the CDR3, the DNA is TGTGCCAGCTCACCAAGCGGGGGGGCCTGGAAGCCAGATACGCAGTATTTT.

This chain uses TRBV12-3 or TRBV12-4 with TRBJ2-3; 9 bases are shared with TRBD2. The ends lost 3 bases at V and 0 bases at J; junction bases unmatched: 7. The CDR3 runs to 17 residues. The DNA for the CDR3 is TGTGCCAGCAGTTTTTGGGGCGGGGGGGCGAGCACAGATACGCAGTATTTT. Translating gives CASSFWGGGASTDTQYF.

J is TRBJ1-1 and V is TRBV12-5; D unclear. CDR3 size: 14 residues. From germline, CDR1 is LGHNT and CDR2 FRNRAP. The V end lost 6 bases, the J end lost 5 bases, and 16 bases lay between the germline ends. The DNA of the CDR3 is TGTGCTAGTGGCCTACCCGCACGCGGTACTGAAGCTTTCTTT. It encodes CASGLPARGTEAFF.

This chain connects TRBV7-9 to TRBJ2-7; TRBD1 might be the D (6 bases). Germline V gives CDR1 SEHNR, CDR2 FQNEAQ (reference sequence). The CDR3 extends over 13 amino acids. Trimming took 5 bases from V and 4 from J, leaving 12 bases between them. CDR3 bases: TGTGCCAGCAGCCCTCGGACAGCTTACGAGCAGTACTTC. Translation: CASSPRTAYEQYF.

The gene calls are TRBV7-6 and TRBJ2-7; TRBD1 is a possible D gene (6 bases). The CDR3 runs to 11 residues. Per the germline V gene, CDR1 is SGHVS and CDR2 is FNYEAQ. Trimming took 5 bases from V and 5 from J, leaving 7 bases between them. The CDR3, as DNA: TGTGCCAGCAGCAAGGGGGACGAGCAGTACTTC. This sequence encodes CASSKGDEQYF. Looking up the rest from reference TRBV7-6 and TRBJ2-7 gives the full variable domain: GAGVSQSPRYKVTKRGQDVALRCDPISGHVSLYWYRQALGQGPEFLTYFNYEAQQDKSGLPNDRFSAERPEGSISTLTIQRTEQRDSAMYRCASSKGDEQYFGPGTRLTVT.

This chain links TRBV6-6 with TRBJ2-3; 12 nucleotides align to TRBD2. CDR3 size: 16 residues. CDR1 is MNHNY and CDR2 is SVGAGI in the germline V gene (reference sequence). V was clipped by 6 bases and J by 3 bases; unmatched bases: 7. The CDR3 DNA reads TGTGCCAGCAGGGGATCCGGACTAGCGGGAACAGATACGCAGTATTTT. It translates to CASRGSGLAGTDTQYF.

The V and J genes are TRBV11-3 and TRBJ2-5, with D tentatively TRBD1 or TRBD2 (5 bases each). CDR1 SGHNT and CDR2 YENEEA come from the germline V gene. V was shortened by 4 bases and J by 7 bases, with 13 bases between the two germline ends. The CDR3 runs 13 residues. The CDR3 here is CASSSGRRGTQYF. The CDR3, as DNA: TGTGCCAGCAGCTCGGGACGTAGAGGGACCCAGTACTTC.

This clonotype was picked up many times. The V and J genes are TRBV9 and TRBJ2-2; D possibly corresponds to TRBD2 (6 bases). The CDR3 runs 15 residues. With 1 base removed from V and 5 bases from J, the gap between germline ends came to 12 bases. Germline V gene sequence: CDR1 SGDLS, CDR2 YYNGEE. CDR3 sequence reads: CASSVRGRETGELFF. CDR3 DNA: TGTGCCAGCAGCGTACGGGGGAGAGAAACCGGGGAGCTGTTTTTT.

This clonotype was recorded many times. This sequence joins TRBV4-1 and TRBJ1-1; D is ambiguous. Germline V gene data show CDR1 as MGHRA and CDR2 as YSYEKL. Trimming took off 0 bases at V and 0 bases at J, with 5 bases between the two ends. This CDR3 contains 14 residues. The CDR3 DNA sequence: TGCGCCAGCAGCCAAGATTTGGTGAACACTGAAGCTTTCTTT. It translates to CASSQDLVNTEAFF.

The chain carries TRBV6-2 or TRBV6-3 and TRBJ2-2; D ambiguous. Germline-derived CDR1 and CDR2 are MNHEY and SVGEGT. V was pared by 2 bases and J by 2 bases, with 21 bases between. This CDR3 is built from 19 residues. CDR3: CASSYPRRSLLLNTGELFF. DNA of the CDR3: TGTGCCAGCAGTTACCCCCGACGATCTCTACTGCTTAACACCGGGGAGCTGTTTTTT.

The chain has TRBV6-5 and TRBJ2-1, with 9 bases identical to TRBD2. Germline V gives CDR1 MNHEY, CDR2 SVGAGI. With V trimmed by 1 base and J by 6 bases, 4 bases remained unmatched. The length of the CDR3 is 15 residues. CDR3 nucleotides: TGTGCCAGCAGTTACTTGACTAGCGGCGCCAATGAGCAGTTCTTC. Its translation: CASSYLTSGANEQFF.

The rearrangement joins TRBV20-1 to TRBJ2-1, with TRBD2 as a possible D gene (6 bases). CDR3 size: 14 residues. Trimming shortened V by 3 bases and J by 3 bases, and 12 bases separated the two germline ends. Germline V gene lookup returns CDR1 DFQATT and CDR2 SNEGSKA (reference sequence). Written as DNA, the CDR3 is TGCAGTGCTAGGGGTACAGCGGGCTACAATGAGCAGTTCTTC. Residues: CSARGTAGYNEQFF.

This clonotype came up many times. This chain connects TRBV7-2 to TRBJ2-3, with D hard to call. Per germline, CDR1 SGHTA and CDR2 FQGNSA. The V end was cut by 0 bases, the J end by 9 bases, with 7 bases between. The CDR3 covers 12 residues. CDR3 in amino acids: CASSLALRTQYF. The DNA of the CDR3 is TGTGCCAGCAGCTTAGCGCTGAGGACGCAGTATTTT.

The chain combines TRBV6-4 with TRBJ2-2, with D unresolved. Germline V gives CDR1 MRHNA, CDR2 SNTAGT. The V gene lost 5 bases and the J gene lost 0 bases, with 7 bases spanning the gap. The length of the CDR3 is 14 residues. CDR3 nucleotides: TGTGCCAGCAGTCCGTCGGCGAACACCGGGGAGCTGTTTTTT. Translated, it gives CASSPSANTGELFF.

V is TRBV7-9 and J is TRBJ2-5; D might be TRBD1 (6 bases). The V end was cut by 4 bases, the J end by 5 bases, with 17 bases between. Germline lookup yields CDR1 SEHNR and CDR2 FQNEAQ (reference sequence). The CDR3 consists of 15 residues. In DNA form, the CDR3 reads TGTGCCAGCAGCTGGGGGACCTACAGGGAGGAGACCCAGTACTTC. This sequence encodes CASSWGTYREETQYF.

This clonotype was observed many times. CDR3 loop: CSATGANYGYTF. The CDR3 nucleotides are TGCAGTGCTACAGGGGCTAACTATGGCTACACCTTC. The chain recombines TRBV20-1 with TRBJ1-2; maybe TRBD1 (6 bases). The germline V and J ends were trimmed by 4 bases and 0 bases, with 6 bases remaining between them. The CDR3 has 12 amino acids. CDR1 DFQATT and CDR2 SNEGSKA come from the germline V gene (reference sequence).

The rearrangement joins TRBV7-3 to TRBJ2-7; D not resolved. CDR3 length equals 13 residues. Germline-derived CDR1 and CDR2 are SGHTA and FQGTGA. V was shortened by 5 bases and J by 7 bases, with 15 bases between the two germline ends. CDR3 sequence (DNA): TGTGCCAGCAGCCTTAATTATGGCTGGGAGCAGTACTTC. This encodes CASSLNYGWEQYF.

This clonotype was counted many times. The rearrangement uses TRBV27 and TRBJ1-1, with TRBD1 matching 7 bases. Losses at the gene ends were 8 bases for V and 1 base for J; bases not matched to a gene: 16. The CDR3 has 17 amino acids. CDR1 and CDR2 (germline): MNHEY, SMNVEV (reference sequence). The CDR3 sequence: CASGRRTGQGWNTEAFF. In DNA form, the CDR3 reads TGTGCCAGCGGGCGCAGGACAGGCCAGGGGTGGAACACTGAAGCTTTCTTT.

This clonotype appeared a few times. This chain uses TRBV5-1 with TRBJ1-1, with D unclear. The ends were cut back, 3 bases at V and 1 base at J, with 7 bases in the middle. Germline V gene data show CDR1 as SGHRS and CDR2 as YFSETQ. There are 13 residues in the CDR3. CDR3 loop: CASSWKSNTEAFF. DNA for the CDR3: TGCGCCAGCAGCTGGAAATCGAACACTGAAGCTTTCTTT.

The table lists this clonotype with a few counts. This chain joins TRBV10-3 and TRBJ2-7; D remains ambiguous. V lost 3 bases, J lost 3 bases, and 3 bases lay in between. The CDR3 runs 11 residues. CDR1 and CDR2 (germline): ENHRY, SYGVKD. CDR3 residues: CAISDNYEQYF. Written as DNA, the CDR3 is TGTGCCATCAGTGATAACTACGAGCAGTACTTC.

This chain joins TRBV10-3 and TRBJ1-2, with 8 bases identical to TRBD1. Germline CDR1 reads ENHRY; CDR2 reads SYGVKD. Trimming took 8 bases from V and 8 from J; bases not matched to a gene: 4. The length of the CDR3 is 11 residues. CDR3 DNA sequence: TGTGCCATCGGACAGGGACACGGCTACACCTTC. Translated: CAIGQGHGYTF.

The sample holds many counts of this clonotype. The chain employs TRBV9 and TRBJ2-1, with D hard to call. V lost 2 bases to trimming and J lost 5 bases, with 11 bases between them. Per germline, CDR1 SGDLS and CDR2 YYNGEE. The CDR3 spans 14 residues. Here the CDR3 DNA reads TGTGCCAGCAGCGTTACGGACGCAAACAATGAGCAGTTCTTC. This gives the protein CASSVTDANNEQFF. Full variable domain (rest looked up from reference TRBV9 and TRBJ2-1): DSGVTQTPKHLITATGQRVTLRCSPRSGDLSVYWYQQSLDQGLQFLIQYYNGEERAKGNILERFSAQQFPDLHSELNLSSLELGDSALYFCASSVTDANNEQFFGPGTRLTVL.

The CDR3 DNA reads as TGCAGTGCTGAGCGGACTAGCGGGAGAGGAGATACGCAGTATTTT. Residues: CSAERTSGRGDTQYF. The rearrangement links TRBV20-1 to TRBJ2-3, with 13 positions matching TRBD2. CDR3 length: 15 residues. CDR1 and CDR2 from the germline V gene are DFQATT and SNEGSKA (reference sequence). The junction had 7 bases not matched to a gene; V was cut back by 5 bases and J by 5 bases.

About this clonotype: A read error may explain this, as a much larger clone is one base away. The CDR3 here is CASGPSREWAFF. As DNA, the CDR3 is TGTGCCAGCGGCCCCTCACGGGAATGGGCTTTCTTT. V usage is TRBV5-5 and J usage is TRBJ1-1; D gene uncertain. The CDR3 has 12 amino acids. The germline V and J ends were trimmed by 7 bases and 11 bases, with 18 bases remaining between them. Germline values: CDR1 SGHKS, CDR2 YYEKEE (reference sequence).